This entry is about one TCR beta chain. Those who participated ranged in age from about 18 to 89 years and resided in around 22 US areas. The recovered donors of Cohort 3 showed two negative PCRs, clearance, or symptom resolution. The data were taken from a study of blood T cell repertoires in COVID-19. Libraries were prepared by immunoSEQ multiplex PCR; TCRdb keeps only in-frame clonotypes and omits some of them. The top ten hold 1.5% to 2% of the sample, which has about 250,000 clones, approximately 90% seen once. Sequenced: PBMCs or T cells enriched from blood (not recorded which). The source of this sequence is a man aged 35 to 55 who had recovered from COVID-19.

CDR3 protein: CSASFGGDSNQPQHF. DNA of the CDR3: TGCAGTGCTAGTTTCGGGGGGGATAGCAATCAGCCCCAGCATTTT. This chain links TRBV20-1 with TRBJ1-5, with a possible D match to TRBD1 (5 bases). Germline loops: CDR1 DFQATT, CDR2 SNEGSKA (reference sequence). V lost 3 bases, J lost 0 bases, and 12 bases lay in between. This CDR3 spans 15 amino acids.